This T cell receptor (beta chain) derives from a study of blood T cell repertoires in COVID-19. Exposed participants encountered a COVID-19 case during the 2 weeks preceding study entry. The trim removed 4 bases at V and 0 bases at J, leaving 13 bases unmatched. CDR1 and CDR2 from the germline V gene are SGHNT and YYREEE (reference sequence). The CDR3 covers 18 residues. Per the original methods: Cell counts per sample came from amplifying reference gene primers. Assay used: immunoSEQ multiplex PCR; TCRdb lists only in-frame clones, some missing. V and J calls and clone size are as listed in that table; D and trimming were resolved from the DNA. The sample holds more than 300,000 clones, 90% to 95% seen once.

This chain connects TRBV5-4 to TRBJ1-3; 7 nucleotides align to TRBD1. The receptor comes from a young woman who had been exposed to COVID-19. Specimen: PBMCs or T cells enriched from blood (not recorded which). Here the CDR3 DNA reads TGTGCCAGCAGCGCCATGACCTACCGGGACAGCTCTGGAAACACCATATATTTT. Translating it yields CASSAMTYRDSSGNTIYF.